These T cell receptor beta chains were read from a single sample in a study of CD8+CD57+ T cells in acquired aplastic anemia. Using its own MiXCR run on the reads, TCRdb lists one record per CDR3 protein. Of about 470,000 distinct CDR3 sequences listed, less than 35% are singletons. The material sequenced was sorted CD4+, CD8+, or CD8+CD57+ T cells (not recorded which) from PBMCs. The source of these receptors is a human donor with aplastic anemia. CDR3s include the opening cysteine and the closing phenylalanine or tryptophan. D genes are given only for firm matches. Clone size is stated in some rows and not others, as once, few, many or a class when expanded.

d_gene	abundance	v_gene	j_gene	CDR3aa	CDR3nt
-	few	TRBV4-1	TRBJ1-3	CASSPEGRGENTIYF	TGCGCCAGCAGCCCAGAAGGTAGGGGCGAAAACACCATATATTTT
TRBD2	-	TRBV2	TRBJ2-2	CASSPTGGAGELFF	TGTGCCAGCAGCCCTACGGGAGGGGCCGGGGAGCTGTTTTTT
-	-	TRBV24-1	TRBJ1-1	CATSDLWGTETFF	TGTGCCACCAGTGATCTGTGGGGCACTGAAACTTTCTTT
-	many	TRBV7-6	TRBJ1-5	CASSFSENQPQHF	TGTGCCAGCAGCTTTTCTGAGAATCAGCCCCAGCATTTT
-	many	TRBV2	TRBJ1-1	CASSGYTAGTEAFF	TGTGCCAGCAGTGGATACACGGCGGGTACTGAAGCTTTCTTT
-	-	TRBV20-1	TRBJ1-2	CSLNRDTETVDYGYAF	TGCAGCTTAAACCGGGACACGGAAACGGTGGACTATGGCTACGCCTTC
TRBD1	once	TRBV14	TRBJ2-5	CASAKDRGSFAWETQYF	TGTGCCAGCGCCAAAGACAGGGGAAGTTTTGCTTGGGAGACCCAGTACTTC
-	many	TRBV19	TRBJ2-2	CASSIEQGGTGELFF	TGTGCCAGTAGTATTGAACAGGGCGGCACCGGGGAGCTGTTTTTT
-	-	TRBV6-1	TRBJ1-4	CASSARGAEKLFF	TGTGCCAGCAGTGCCCGGGGGGCTGAAAAACTGTTTTTT
TRBD1	-	TRBV24-1	TRBJ2-1	CATSGPGQGNFLEQFF	TGTGCCACCAGTGGCCCGGGACAGGGAAATTTTTTAGAGCAGTTCTTC
-	many	TRBV15	TRBJ2-5	CATSREAGSGQETQYF	TGTGCCACCAGCAGAGAGGCTGGGTCAGGCCAAGAGACCCAGTACTTC
TRBD1	-	TRBV12-3/TRBV12-4	TRBJ1-6	CASTRNRGPLHF	TGTGCCAGCACTCGGAACAGGGGGCCCCTCCACTTT
-	few	TRBV5-1	TRBJ2-7	CASCQIGELAEQYF	TGCGCCAGCTGCCAAATCGGGGAGCTCGCCGAGCAGTACTTC
-	-	TRBV24-1	TRBJ2-1	CATRSRLYNEQFF	TGTGCCACCCGTTCGAGACTCTACAATGAGCAGTTCTTC
TRBD2	-	TRBV20-1	TRBJ2-2	CSARALTSGANTGELFF	TGCAGTGCTAGAGCCTTGACTAGCGGAGCTAACACCGGGGAGCTGTTTTTT
-	few	TRBV19	TRBJ2-1	CASSRIPPSSYNEQFF	TGTGCCAGTAGTAGGATACCCCCCAGCTCCTACAATGAGCAGTTCTTC
TRBD1	-	TRBV19	TRBJ2-7	CAGRPTGTAYEQYF	TGTGCCGGTAGACCGACCGGGACAGCCTACGAGCAGTACTTC
-	few	TRBV5-1	TRBJ2-2	CASSLGENTGELFF	TGCGCCAGCAGCTTAGGAGAGAACACCGGGGAGCTGTTTTTT
-	few	TRBV9	TRBJ2-3	CASSASGVDRTDTQYF	TGTGCCAGCAGCGCCTCAGGGGTAGACCGCACAGATACGCAGTATTTT
-	many	TRBV19	TRBJ2-7	CASSIGHYEQYF	TGTGCCAGTAGTATTGGACATTACGAGCAGTACTTC
TRBD2	-	TRBV6-1	TRBJ2-3	CASSEVNGGADTQYF	TGTGCCAGCAGTGAGGTTAACGGGGGGGCAGATACGCAGTATTTT
-	-	TRBV15	TRBJ2-6	CATSSDSGANVLTF	TGTGCCACCAGCAGTGACTCTGGGGCCAACGTCCTGACTTTC
-	once	TRBV20-1	TRBJ1-6	CSARLGREWNSPLHF	TGCAGTGCTAGACTGGGACGTGAGTGGAATTCACCCCTCCACTTT
-	-	TRBV18	TRBJ2-7	CASKSSDSYEQYF	TGTGCCAGCAAATCTAGCGACTCCTACGAGCAGTACTTC
-	many	TRBV2	TRBJ1-5	CASSAGANQPQHF	TGTGCCAGCAGTGCAGGGGCCAATCAGCCCCAGCATTTT
-	few	TRBV6-1	TRBJ1-2	CASSPFLANYGYTF	TGTGCCAGCAGTCCGTTTTTGGCTAACTATGGCTACACCTTC
TRBD1	many	TRBV9	TRBJ2-7	CASSFRDRGGYEQYF	TGTGCCAGCAGCTTCCGGGACAGGGGGGGTTACGAGCAGTACTTC
-	-	TRBV10-3	TRBJ1-1	CASSEVGGGLNTEAFF	TGTGCCAGCAGTGAAGTCGGGGGGGGCTTGAACACTGAAGCTTTCTTT
-	few	TRBV6-2/TRBV6-3	TRBJ1-2	CASSYKNPPRTQGGYGYTF	TGTGCCAGCAGTTACAAGAACCCTCCCAGGACGCAGGGTGGCTATGGCTACACCTTC
-	-	TRBV7-9	TRBJ2-5	CASSPPRGQQETQYF	TGTGCCAGCAGCCCCCCGCGAGGACAGCAAGAGACCCAGTACTTC
TRBD1	-	TRBV12-3/TRBV12-4	TRBJ1-3	CASSLGDRSSGNTIYF	TGTGCCAGCAGTTTAGGGGACAGGAGCTCTGGAAACACCATATATTTT
-	-	TRBV20-1	TRBJ2-5	CSAAGLQLRETQYF	TGCAGTGCGGCGGGGCTGCAACTACGAGAGACCCAGTACTTC
-	-	TRBV6-2/TRBV6-3	TRBJ1-6	CASSFREGNSPLHF	TGTGCCAGCAGTTTCAGGGAGGGCAATTCACCCCTCCACTTT
TRBD1	few	TRBV5-1	TRBJ2-7	CASRPTGQGFDEQYF	TGCGCCAGCAGGCCGACGGGACAGGGGTTTGACGAGCAGTACTTC
-	-	TRBV24-1	TRBJ1-2	CATSDKDGGYTF	TGTGCCACCAGTGACAAGGACGGCGGCTACACCTTC
-	-	TRBV10-3	TRBJ2-1	CANTTGGTENYNEQFF	TGTGCCAACACGACAGGCGGGACAGAGAACTACAATGAGCAGTTCTTC
-	many	TRBV12-3/TRBV12-4	TRBJ1-2	CASSLPGNLYGYTF	TGTGCCAGCAGTTTACCAGGAAACCTCTATGGCTACACCTTC
-	-	TRBV7-8	TRBJ1-1	CASRVAGRSNTEAFF	TGTGCCAGCAGGGTGGCGGGGAGGAGCAACACTGAAGCTTTCTTT
-	-	TRBV6-1	TRBJ2-7	CASSPRQVIYEQYF	TGTGCCAGCAGTCCCAGACAGGTAATCTACGAGCAGTACTTC
-	many	TRBV9	TRBJ2-7	CASSVEPVSSYEQYF	TGTGCCAGCAGCGTAGAGCCAGTCAGCTCCTACGAGCAGTACTTC
TRBD1	-	TRBV12-3/TRBV12-4	TRBJ1-3	CASRPDRVEDKGNTIYF	TGTGCCAGCAGACCGGACAGGGTAGAGGACAAAGGAAACACCATATATTTT
-	-	TRBV14	TRBJ2-1	CASSQAYEQFF	TGTGCCAGCAGCCAAGCTTACGAGCAGTTCTTC
TRBD1	few	TRBV6-1	TRBJ1-3	CASRQGANSGNTIYF	TGTGCCAGCAGGCAGGGGGCGAACTCTGGAAACACCATATATTTT
-	few	TRBV5-1	TRBJ2-3	CASWQADTQYF	TGCGCCAGCTGGCAGGCAGATACGCAGTATTTT
-	many	TRBV9	TRBJ1-4	CASSPSGGNEKLFF	TGTGCCAGCAGCCCCTCAGGTGGTAATGAAAAACTGTTTTTT
-	once	TRBV5-4	TRBJ2-7	CASRPGLSSYEQYF	TGTGCCAGCAGACCGGGGCTCAGCTCCTACGAGCAGTACTTC
-	few	TRBV20-1	TRBJ2-7	CSVLGSADEQYF	TGCAGTGTTTTAGGCAGTGCCGACGAGCAGTACTTC
TRBD1	many	TRBV19	TRBJ2-6	CASSRQGNSGANVLTF	TGTGCCAGTAGTAGACAGGGCAACTCTGGGGCCAACGTCCTGACTTTC
TRBD1	few	TRBV7-6	TRBJ2-5	CASSLVALGQWGETQYF	TGTGCCAGCAGCTTAGTTGCCTTGGGACAGTGGGGAGAGACCCAGTACTTC
-	many	TRBV24-1	TRBJ2-7	CATSDLAGDEQYF	TGTGCCACCAGTGATTTGGCAGGGGACGAGCAGTACTTC
-	many	TRBV10-3	TRBJ1-5	CAISDRQSNQPQHF	TGTGCCATCAGTGACAGGCAGTCCAATCAGCCCCAGCATTTT
TRBD1	many	TRBV10-3	TRBJ1-6	CAIRDGQAGYSPLHF	TGTGCCATCAGGGACGGACAGGCCGGGTATTCACCCCTCCACTTT
-	many	TRBV7-9	TRBJ1-5	CASSRPGQPQHF	TGTGCCAGCAGCCGCCCCGGACAGCCCCAGCATTTT
-	few	TRBV25-1	TRBJ2-1	CASSSPLYNEQFF	TGTGCCAGCAGCTCGCCGCTATACAATGAGCAGTTCTTC